Shown below are 18 T cell receptor beta chains from a single sample sequenced in a study of T-cell reconstitution after alpha-beta-depleted transplantation in children. Unique molecular identifiers were used in preparing the TCRbeta library. Using its own MiXCR run on the PCR reads, TCRdb lists one record per CDR3 protein. Among roughly 500,000 distinct CDR3 sequences listed, over 9.5% were seen once. Source: PBMCs, taken before TCRalphabeta/CD19-depleted stem cell transplant. Every receptor here comes from a child aged 2-15 years with inherited bone marrow failure, due to receive a stem cell transplant.

This clonotype was recorded many times. The rearrangement links TRBV7-2 to TRBJ2-2; D not resolved. Germline CDR1 is SGHTA and CDR2 is FQGNSA. Trimming took off 5 bases at V and 1 base at J, with 11 bases between the two ends. This CDR3 is 15 amino acids long. CDR3 nucleotides: TGTGCCAGCAGCCCCAAAGCCGAGAACACCGGGGAGCTGTTTTTT. Translated, it gives CASSPKAENTGELFF.

This clonotype occurred many times. The rearrangement links TRBV15 to TRBJ2-5; D unresolved. The germline gives CDR1 LNHNV, CDR2 YYDKDF (reference sequence). Trimming took 0 bases from V and 4 from J, leaving 15 bases between them. CDR3 size: 16 residues. CDR3 in DNA: TGTGCCACCAGCAGAGATTTCCAGGTGTGGATAGAGACCCAGTACTTC. Encoded protein: CATSRDFQVWIETQYF.

In its sample, this clonotype was seen many times. The rearrangement uses TRBV7-2 and TRBJ1-5; D remains unclear. V lost 5 bases, J lost 7 bases, and 15 bases lay in between. Germline loops: CDR1 SGHTA, CDR2 FQGNSA. The CDR3 runs to 14 residues. For the CDR3, the DNA is TGTGCCAGCAGCCGACCCGCAGGCAGACAGCCCCAGCATTTT. Its translation is CASSRPAGRQPQHF.

This clonotype has more than one count but fewer than ten. The chain is built from TRBV9 and TRBJ2-1; 10 positions match TRBD1. J lost 10 bases, V lost 1 base, and 11 bases had no gene match. The CDR3 spans 16 residues. Germline loops: CDR1 SGDLS, CDR2 YYNGEE. The chain's CDR3 is CASSVSGTGAVGEQFF. The CDR3, as DNA: TGTGCCAGCAGCGTATCCGGGACAGGGGCGGTGGGAGAGCAGTTCTTC. The full variable domain, rest sourced from reference TRBV9 and TRBJ2-1, is DSGVTQTPKHLITATGQRVTLRCSPRSGDLSVYWYQQSLDQGLQFLIQYYNGEERAKGNILERFSAQQFPDLHSELNLSSLELGDSALYFCASSVSGTGAVGEQFFGPGTRLTVL.

The table lists this clonotype with a few counts. V gene TRBV20-1 combines with J gene TRBJ2-1, with 7 bases that match TRBD2. Germline-derived CDR1 and CDR2 are DFQATT and SNEGSKA (reference sequence). The CDR3 covers 17 residues. The V and J ends lost 1 base and 0 bases, in that order; junction bases with no gene match: 9. The CDR3 DNA reads as TGCAGTGCTAGAGTGCGGGGAGGGCCAAGCTCCTACAATGAGCAGTTCTTC. Its protein is CSARVRGGPSSYNEQFF.

The table lists this clonotype with many counts. The rearrangement uses TRBV3-1 and TRBJ2-2, with TRBD2 as a possible D gene (6 bases). The CDR3 consists of 14 residues. Germline CDR1 LGHDT, CDR2 YNNKEL (reference sequence). V lost 3 bases, J lost 8 bases, and 13 bases lay in between. CDR3 nucleotide sequence: TGTGCCAGCAGCCAGGCCGGGAGCTGGGGGGAGCTGTTTTTT. This sequence encodes CASSQAGSWGELFF.

This clonotype has a count of ten or more. The V gene is TRBV7-2, the J gene TRBJ2-1; 7 bases match TRBD1. Germline lookup yields CDR1 SGHTA and CDR2 FQGNSA. There are 15 residues in the CDR3. The V segment lost 0 bases and the J segment 9 bases; nucleotides outside the gene matches: 8. CDR3 protein: CASSLALPGTVEQFF. CDR3 DNA: TGTGCCAGCAGCTTAGCGCTACCCGGGACAGTTGAGCAGTTCTTC.

The sample holds many counts of this clonotype. The rearrangement joins TRBV4-3 to TRBJ1-5; D is possibly TRBD1 (6 bases). V was clipped by 3 bases and J by 0 bases, with 9 bases between them. In germline, CDR1 is LGHNA, CDR2 YSLEER. This CDR3 is built from 15 residues. In DNA, the CDR3 is TGCGCCAGCAGCCAGTACAGGGCTAGCAATCAGCCCCAGCATTTT. This encodes CASSQYRASNQPQHF.

This clonotype was observed at least ten times. This rearrangement joins TRBV29-1 to TRBJ2-2, with 7 nucleotides matching TRBD1. V trimming: 6 bases; J trimming: 4 bases; junction bases outside the gene matches: 8. From germline, CDR1 is SQVTM and CDR2 ANQGSEA. The CDR3 has 14 amino acids. The CDR3 bases are TGCAGCGTGAGGGGGTGGGACAGCACCGGGGAGCTGTTTTTT. It yields the protein CSVRGWDSTGELFF.

This clonotype was counted ten times or more. The CDR3, as DNA: TGTGCCTCTACGGGGACAGGGTCGGTTTGGACTGAAGCTTTCTTT. It translates to CASTGTGSVWTEAFF. The chain is built from TRBV30 and TRBJ1-1; 9 positions agree with TRBD1. Trimming took 7 bases from V and 5 from J; bases not matched to a gene: 14. CDR1 is GTSNPN, CDR2 SVGIG, per germline (reference sequence). CDR3 size: 15 residues.

At least ten counts were recorded for this clonotype. The chain recombines TRBV20-1 with TRBJ2-7, with 9 bases fitting TRBD2. Germline values: CDR1 DFQATT, CDR2 SNEGSKA (reference sequence). The junction had 11 bases not matched to a gene; V was cut back by 0 bases and J by 5 bases. The length of the CDR3 is 16 residues. CDR3 region: CSARDRLLAGVDEQYF. The DNA for the CDR3 is TGCAGTGCTAGAGATCGATTGTTAGCGGGAGTAGACGAGCAGTACTTC.

This clonotype was found many times. This chain connects TRBV7-2 to TRBJ2-1; a possible D gene is TRBD2 (6 bases). The CDR3 contains 15 residues. The V end was cut by 1 base, the J end by 2 bases, with 9 bases between. Germline CDR1 SGHTA, CDR2 FQGNSA. The CDR3 DNA is TGTGCCAGCAGCTTAGAAGCGGGTCCCTACAATGAGCAGTTCTTC. It encodes CASSLEAGPYNEQFF.

This clonotype was counted many times. This rearrangement joins TRBV7-2 to TRBJ2-7; maybe TRBD1 (6 bases). The CDR3 consists of 15 residues. From germline, CDR1 is SGHTA and CDR2 FQGNSA. The V end was cut by 0 bases, the J end by 5 bases, with 14 bases between. The CDR3 DNA follows: TGTGCCAGCAGCTTAGCCGCACAGGGCGGTCACGAGCAGTACTTC. Residues: CASSLAAQGGHEQYF.

The chain is built from TRBV10-3 and TRBJ2-4; 9 nucleotides match TRBD1. CDR3 length equals 14 residues. CDR1 is ENHRY and CDR2 is SYGVKD in the germline V gene. V trimming: 6 bases; J trimming: 4 bases; junction bases outside the gene matches: 4. CDR3 in DNA: TGTGCCATCAGGAACAGGGGGCAAAAAAACATTCAGTACTTC. The encoded protein is CAIRNRGQKNIQYF.

This clonotype was observed many times. The chain is built from TRBV7-9 and TRBJ2-7; tentatively, D is TRBD1 (6 bases). V lost 4 bases and J 2 bases, leaving 9 bases between the germline ends. There are 13 residues in the CDR3. Germline V gene data show CDR1 as SEHNR and CDR2 as FQNEAQ (reference sequence). The CDR3 is CASSSDRPYEQYF. In DNA, the CDR3 is TGTGCCAGCAGCTCAGACAGGCCCTACGAGCAGTACTTC.

In this sample, this clonotype turned up many times. The chain couples TRBV12-3 or TRBV12-4 to TRBJ2-7; 8 bases fit TRBD2. V trimming: 7 bases; J trimming: 0 bases; junction bases outside the gene matches: 8. This CDR3 comprises 15 residues. CDR3 DNA sequence: TGTGCCAGCAACCTAGCGGGTAGGATCTCCTACGAGCAGTACTTC. Translating it yields CASNLAGRISYEQYF.

This clonotype was recorded at least ten times. The V and J genes are TRBV19 and TRBJ2-1, with 8 bases lining up with TRBD2. The CDR3 is 18 amino acids. Germline CDR1 reads LNHDA; CDR2 reads SQIVND (reference sequence). J gave up 1 base and V 7 bases, and 15 bases lay outside the gene matches. The CDR3 DNA reads TGTGCCAGTATGAAGTCCCCAGCGGGAGTCGGATCCTACAATGAGCAGTTCTTC. Translation: CASMKSPAGVGSYNEQFF.

The V gene is TRBV27, the J gene TRBJ1-1; D unclear. Germline loops: CDR1 MNHEY, CDR2 SMNVEV (reference sequence). Trimming shortened V by 3 bases and J by 1 base, and 18 bases separated the two germline ends. This CDR3 has 17 amino acids. CDR3 nucleotide sequence: TGTGCCAGCAGTTTCATAGGAGCAGGTAATTGGAACACTGAAGCTTTCTTT. This translates into CASSFIGAGNWNTEAFF.